One sample yielded the 8 T cell receptor beta chains listed below, sequenced in a study of tissue T cells after allogeneic stem cell transplantation. Profiling relied on immunoSEQ multiplex PCR, and the TCRdb table lists in-frame clones only, not all of them. The table shows 550 to 800 clones, with approximately 50% occurring only once. Specimen: blood, collected at autopsy. All receptors come from an older male patient with steroid-refractory graft-versus-host disease after an allogeneic stem cell transplant. Some T cells may possibly be graft donor cells.

In this sample, this clone turned up a few times. This chain connects TRBV7-2 to TRBJ1-3, with D tentatively TRBD1 (6 bases). V was cut by 2 bases and J by 1 base, with 6 bases left in between. From germline, CDR1 is SGHTA and CDR2 FQGNSA. The CDR3 loop spans 14 amino acids. The CDR3 spells CASSLQGSGNTIYF. The CDR3 DNA is TGTGCCAGCAGCTTACAGGGGTCTGGAAACACCATATATTTT.

This clone showed up just a few times. The chain employs TRBV27 and TRBJ2-1; 9 bases match TRBD1. Trimming removed 6 bases from V and 6 bases from J; junction bases left unmatched: 9. CDR1 MNHEY and CDR2 SMNVEV come from the germline V gene (reference sequence). The CDR3 consists of 15 residues. CDR3 in DNA: TGTGCCAGCAGATCCCCGGGACAGGGTATCAATGAGCAGTTCTTC. This encodes CASRSPGQGINEQFF.

About this clone: Additional DNA sequences in this sample encode the identical CDR3. This chain joins TRBV11-2 and TRBJ2-7; perhaps D is TRBD1 or TRBD2 (6 bases each). Germline CDR1 reads SGHAT; CDR2 reads FQNNGV. Trimming took off 6 bases at V and 0 bases at J, with 18 bases between the two ends. The CDR3 length is 16 residues. The CDR3: CASRGGQGPGSYEQYF. DNA of the CDR3: TGTGCCAGCAGGGGGGGTCAGGGGCCGGGCTCCTACGAGCAGTACTTC.

The chain has TRBV24-1 and TRBJ2-3, with D uncertain. The germline V and J ends were trimmed by 4 bases and 5 bases, with 6 bases remaining between them. CDR3 length: 12 amino acids. Germline V CDR1 and CDR2: KGHDR, SFDVKD. Here the CDR3 DNA reads TGTGCCACCAGTGACTCGAGAGATACGCAGTATTTT. Amino acid sequence: CATSDSRDTQYF.

By sample fraction, this clone is medium-sized. This may stem from a read error, because a much larger clone lies one nucleotide away. Other DNA sequences in this specimen translate into the identical CDR3. The V and J genes are TRBV5-6 and TRBJ2-5; 8 nucleotides agree with TRBD2. From germline, CDR1 is SGHDT and CDR2 YYEEEE. The CDR3 has 15 amino acids. Trimming at V came to 3 bases and at J to 5 bases, leaving 9 bases not matched to a gene. The CDR3 bases are TGTGCCAGCAGCTGGGGGGCCGGGGGGGGCGAGACCCAGTACTTC. Amino acid sequence: CASSWGAGGGETQYF.

In regard to this clone: A much larger clone differs from this one at a single base, so this may be a read error. Other DNA sequences of this sample code for an identical CDR3. The chain carries TRBV5-6 and TRBJ2-5, with 8 bases fitting TRBD2. Germline V gene lookup returns CDR1 SGHDT and CDR2 YYEEEE. This CDR3 contains 15 residues. For the CDR3, the DNA is TGCGCCCGCCGCTTGGGGGCCGGGGGGGGAGAGACCCAGTACTTC. Its protein is CARRLGAGGGETQYF.

This clone was recorded a few times. The J gene is TRBJ1-3, the V gene TRBV9, with D uncertain. The CDR3 extends over 15 amino acids. Germline loops: CDR1 SGDLS, CDR2 YYNGEE. Trimming shortened V by 4 bases and J by 3 bases, and 14 bases separated the two germline ends. The CDR3 here is CASSSDLLLGNTIYF. CDR3 nucleotide sequence: TGTGCCAGCAGCTCCGATTTATTACTTGGAAACACCATATATTTT.

This clone is medium-sized within its sample. V and J are TRBV10-3 and TRBJ2-3; the D is unclear. The V end was cut by 11 bases, the J end by 2 bases, with 11 bases between. Germline V lookup: CDR1 ENHRY, CDR2 SYGVKD. The CDR3 sequence is 12 residues long. The DNA of the CDR3 is TGTGCCCGCCCGGATCCCACAGATACGCAGTATTTT. Translating it yields CARPDPTDTQYF.